This T cell receptor (beta chain) was captured in a study of cytomegalovirus exposure and HLA in healthy donors. The study's findings and limits: Data from an earlier analysis indicated that most TCR beta V segments were productive either about 90% or about 30% of the time. The records held CMV serostatus as the only immune exposure information.

The CDR3 has 16 residues. The germline CDR1 and CDR2 sequences are MRHNA and SNTAGT. Trimming at V came to 4 bases and at J to 2 bases, leaving 7 bases not matched to a gene. This PCR relied on a set of 60 Vbeta primers and 13 Jbeta primers. Sequencing used immunoSEQ multiplex PCR; TCRdb keeps in-frame clones, though not all of them. Among under 200,000 clones listed, around 82% were seen once. With regard to this clone: Its antigen is unknown.

The sequence was obtained from a man younger than 40 in good health and CMV-seronegative. Sequencing input: PBMCs. The gene calls are TRBV6-4 and TRBJ2-1; 8 bases are a match to TRBD1. The CDR3 is CASSALGQGTYNEQFF. The CDR3 bases are TGTGCCAGCAGTGCTCTCGGACAGGGTACCTACAATGAGCAGTTCTTC.